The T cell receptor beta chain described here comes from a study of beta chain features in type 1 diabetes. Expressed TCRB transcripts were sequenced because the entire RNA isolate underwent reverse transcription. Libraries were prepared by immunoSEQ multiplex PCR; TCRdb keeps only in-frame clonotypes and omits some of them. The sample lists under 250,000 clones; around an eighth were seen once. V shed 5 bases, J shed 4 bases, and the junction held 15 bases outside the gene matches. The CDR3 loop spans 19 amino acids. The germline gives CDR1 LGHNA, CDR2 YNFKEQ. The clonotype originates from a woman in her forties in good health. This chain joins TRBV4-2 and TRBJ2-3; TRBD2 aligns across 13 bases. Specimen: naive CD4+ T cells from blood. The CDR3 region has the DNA TGTGCCAGCAGCTACGGACTAGCGGGGGTCTCGAGGGGGTCAGATACGCAGTATTTT. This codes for CASSYGLAGVSRGSDTQYF.